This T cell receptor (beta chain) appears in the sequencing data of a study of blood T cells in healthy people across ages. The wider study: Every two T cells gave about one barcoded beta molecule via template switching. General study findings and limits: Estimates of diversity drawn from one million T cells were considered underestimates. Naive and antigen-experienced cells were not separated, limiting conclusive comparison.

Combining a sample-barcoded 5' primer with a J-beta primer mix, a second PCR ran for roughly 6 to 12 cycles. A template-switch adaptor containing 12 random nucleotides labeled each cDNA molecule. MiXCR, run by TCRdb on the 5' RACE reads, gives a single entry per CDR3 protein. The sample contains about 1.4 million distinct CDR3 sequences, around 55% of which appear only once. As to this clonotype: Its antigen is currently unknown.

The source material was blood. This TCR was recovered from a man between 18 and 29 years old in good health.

The CDR3 DNA reads TGTGCCACCCGGACAGGGCTCAATCAGCCCCAGCATTTT. Translated, it gives CATRTGLNQPQHF. The chain has TRBV6-1 and TRBJ1-5, with TRBD1 matching over 8 bases. Germline CDR1 MNHNS, CDR2 SASEGT. The CDR3 extends over 13 amino acids. J was trimmed by 3 bases and V by 10 bases; bases with no gene match: 5.